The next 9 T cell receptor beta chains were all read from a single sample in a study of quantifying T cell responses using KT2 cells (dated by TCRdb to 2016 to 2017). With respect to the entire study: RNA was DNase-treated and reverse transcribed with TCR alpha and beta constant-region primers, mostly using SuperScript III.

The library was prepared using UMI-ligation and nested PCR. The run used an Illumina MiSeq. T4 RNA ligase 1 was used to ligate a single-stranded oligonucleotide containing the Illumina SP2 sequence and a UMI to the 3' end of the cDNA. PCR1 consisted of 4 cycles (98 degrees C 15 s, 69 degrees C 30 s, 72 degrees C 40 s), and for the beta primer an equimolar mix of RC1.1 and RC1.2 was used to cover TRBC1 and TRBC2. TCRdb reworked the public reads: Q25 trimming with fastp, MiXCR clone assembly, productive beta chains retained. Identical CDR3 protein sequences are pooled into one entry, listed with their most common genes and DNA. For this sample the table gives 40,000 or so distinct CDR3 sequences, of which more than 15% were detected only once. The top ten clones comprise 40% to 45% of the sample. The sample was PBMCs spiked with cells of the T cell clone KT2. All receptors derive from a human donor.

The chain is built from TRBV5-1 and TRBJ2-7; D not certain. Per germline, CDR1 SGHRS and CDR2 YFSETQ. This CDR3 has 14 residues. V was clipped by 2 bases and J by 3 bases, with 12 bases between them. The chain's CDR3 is CASSFNPPNYEQYF. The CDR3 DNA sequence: TGCGCCAGCAGCTTTAATCCCCCTAACTACGAGCAGTACTTC. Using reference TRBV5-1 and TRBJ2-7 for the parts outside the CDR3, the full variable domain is KAGVTQTPRYLIKTRGQQVTLSCSPISGHRSVSWYQQTPGQGLQFLFEYFSETQRNKGNFPGRFSGRQFSNSRSEMNVSTLELGDSALYLCASSFNPPNYEQYFGPGTRLTVT.

The CDR3 is CASSHLQGSQDEQFF. CDR3 in DNA: TGTGCCAGCAGTCACCTACAGGGGTCCCAGGATGAGCAGTTCTTC. This rearrangement joins TRBV12-3 or TRBV12-4 to TRBJ2-1; 7 nucleotides line up with TRBD1. J lost 8 bases, V lost 5 bases, and 12 bases had no gene match. The CDR3 runs to 15 residues.

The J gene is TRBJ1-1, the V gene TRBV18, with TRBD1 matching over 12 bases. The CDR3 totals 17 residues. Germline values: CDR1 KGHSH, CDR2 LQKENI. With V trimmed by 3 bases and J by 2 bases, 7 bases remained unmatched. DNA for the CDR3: TGTGCCAGCTCACCCGGGACAGGGGGCGGTCACAACACTGAAGCTTTCTTT. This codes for CASSPGTGGGHNTEAFF.

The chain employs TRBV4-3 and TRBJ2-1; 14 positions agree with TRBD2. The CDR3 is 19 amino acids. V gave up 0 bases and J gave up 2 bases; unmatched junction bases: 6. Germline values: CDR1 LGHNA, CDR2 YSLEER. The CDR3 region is CASSQDWGTSGRPYNEQFF. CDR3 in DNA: TGCGCCAGCAGCCAAGATTGGGGGACTAGCGGGAGACCCTACAATGAGCAGTTCTTC.

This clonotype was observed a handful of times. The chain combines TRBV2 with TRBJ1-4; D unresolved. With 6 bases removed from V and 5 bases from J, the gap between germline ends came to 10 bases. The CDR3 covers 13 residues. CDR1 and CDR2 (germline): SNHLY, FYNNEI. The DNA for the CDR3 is TGTGCCAGCAGGGGTGAGGCGAATGAAAAACTGTTTTTT. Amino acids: CASRGEANEKLFF. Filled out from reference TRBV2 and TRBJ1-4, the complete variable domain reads EPEVTQTPSHQVTQMGQEVILRCVPISNHLYFYWYRQILGQKVEFLVSFYNNEISEKSEIFDDQFSVERPDGSNFTLKIRSTKLEDSAMYFCASRGEANEKLFFGSGTQLSVL.

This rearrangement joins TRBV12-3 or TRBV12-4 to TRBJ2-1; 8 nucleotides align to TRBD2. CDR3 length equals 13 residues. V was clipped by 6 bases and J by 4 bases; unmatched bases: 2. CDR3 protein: CASRLAVYNEQFF. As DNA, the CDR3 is TGTGCCAGCAGACTAGCGGTATACAATGAGCAGTTCTTC.

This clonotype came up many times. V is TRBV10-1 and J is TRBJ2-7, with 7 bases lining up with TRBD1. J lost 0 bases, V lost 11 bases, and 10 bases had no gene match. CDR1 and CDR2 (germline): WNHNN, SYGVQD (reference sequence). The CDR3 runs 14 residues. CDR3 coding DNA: TGCGCCGAAAGGGTAGGACAGGTCTCCTACGAGCAGTACTTC. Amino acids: CAERVGQVSYEQYF.

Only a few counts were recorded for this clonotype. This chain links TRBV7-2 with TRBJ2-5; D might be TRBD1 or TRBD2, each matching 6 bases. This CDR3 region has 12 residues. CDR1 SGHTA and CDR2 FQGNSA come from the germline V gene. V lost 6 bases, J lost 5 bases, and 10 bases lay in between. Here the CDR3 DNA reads TGTGCCAGCAGGGGGGGCCGGGAGACCCAGTACTTC. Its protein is CASRGGRETQYF.

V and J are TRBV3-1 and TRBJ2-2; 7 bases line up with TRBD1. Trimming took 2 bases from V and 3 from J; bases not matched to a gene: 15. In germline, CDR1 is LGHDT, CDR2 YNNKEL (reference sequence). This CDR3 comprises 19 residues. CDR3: CASSQRTIRGQGDTGELFF. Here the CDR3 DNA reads TGTGCCAGCAGCCAACGTACGATCAGGGGCCAGGGGGACACCGGGGAGCTGTTTTTT.